This T cell receptor beta chain was retrieved from a study of cytomegalovirus exposure and HLA in healthy donors. The CDR3 totals 15 residues. The V end lost 8 bases, the J end lost 2 bases, and 16 bases lay between the germline ends. CDR1 and CDR2 (germline): MRHNA, SNTAGT. The PCR used 60 Vbeta and 13 Jbeta primers. Clones were read by immunoSEQ multiplex PCR, and TCRdb kept only the in-frame ones, dropping some. The sample lists around 150,000 clones; about three fifths were seen once. Sequenced: PBMCs. This sequence was found in a male donor in good health and CMV-seronegative. This chain links TRBV6-4 with TRBJ1-5, with no clear D. CDR3 protein: CASGRGRVGNQPQHF. The DNA of the CDR3 is TGTGCCAGCGGTCGGGGTAGGGTGGGCAATCAGCCCCAGCATTTT.